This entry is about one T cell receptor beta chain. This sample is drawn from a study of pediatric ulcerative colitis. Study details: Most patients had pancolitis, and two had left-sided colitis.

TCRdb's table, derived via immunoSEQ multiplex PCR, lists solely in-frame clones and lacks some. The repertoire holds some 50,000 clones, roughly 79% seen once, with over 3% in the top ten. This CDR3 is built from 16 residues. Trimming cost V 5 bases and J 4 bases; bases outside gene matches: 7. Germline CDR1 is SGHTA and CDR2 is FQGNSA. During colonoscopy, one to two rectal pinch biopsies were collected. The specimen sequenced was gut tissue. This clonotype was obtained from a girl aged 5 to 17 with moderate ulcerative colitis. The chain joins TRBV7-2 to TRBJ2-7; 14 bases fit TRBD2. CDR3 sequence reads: CASSPGTSGSLYEQYF. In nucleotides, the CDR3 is TGTGCCAGCAGCCCCGGGACTAGCGGGAGTTTGTACGAGCAGTACTTC.